The 3 T cell receptor beta chains presented below share a single source sample, sequenced in a study of patients and donors after allogeneic stem cell transplantation. TCRdb recomputed calls from the RT-PCR reads with MiXCR, one row per CDR3 protein. The sample holds tens of thousands of distinct CDR3 sequences, roughly 48% seen once. What was sequenced was blood, either unsorted or a sorted T cell fraction (not recorded which). The source of these receptors is a human donor who was either an allogeneic HSCT recipient or a stem cell or donor lymphocyte infusion donor (not recorded which). It is not recorded whose cells these are; they may come from a transplant donor.

The chain uses TRBV4-2 and TRBJ2-3, with a weak D call TRBD2 (5 bases). The germline V and J ends were trimmed by 4 bases and 6 bases, with 11 bases remaining between them. CDR3 length: 13 amino acids. Germline CDR1 and CDR2: LGHNA and YNFKEQ. For the CDR3, the DNA is TGTGCCAGCAGCCCCGGGGTCTCGGATACGCAGTATTTT. It encodes CASSPGVSDTQYF.

This clonotype showed up just a few times. The CDR3 DNA sequence: TGTGCCAGCAGCCCCGGGACCGGAGAAGCTTTCTTT. This sequence encodes CASSPGTGEAFF. V usage is TRBV12-3 or TRBV12-4 and J usage is TRBJ1-1, with D possibly TRBD1 on 5 matching bases. There are 12 residues in the CDR3. The V end was cut by 6 bases, the J end by 8 bases, with 13 bases between.

This clonotype was found a few times. The V call is TRBV11-2, the J call TRBJ1-1; D is possibly TRBD1 (6 bases). Germline-derived CDR1 and CDR2 are SGHAT and FQNNGV. The CDR3 loop spans 13 amino acids. V shed 4 bases and J shed 4 bases, with 10 bases lying between them. The CDR3 sequence is CASSSPRGTEAFF. Here the CDR3 DNA reads TGTGCCAGCAGCTCCCCCAGGGGCACTGAAGCTTTCTTT.